The 6 T cell receptor beta chains presented below share a single source sample, sequenced in a study of control samples from healthy donors and cancer patients. Using immunoSEQ multiplex PCR, the repertoire was profiled, and TCRdb retains in-frame clones only, with some absent. This table has about 120,000 clones, roughly 92% appearing once. The sequenced sample consisted of blood. Receptor source: a man aged 18 to 29 in good health.

This sequence joins TRBV4-1 and TRBJ2-5; no firm D call. Trimming left V 5 bases short and J 4 bases short, with 17 bases between. The CDR3 loop spans 15 amino acids. Germline V gives CDR1 MGHRA, CDR2 YSYEKL. This chain's CDR3 is CASSWVYPALETQYF. The CDR3 DNA reads as TGCGCCAGCAGCTGGGTATATCCGGCTTTAGAGACCCAGTACTTC.

The rearrangement uses TRBV7-9 and TRBJ2-7; D gene ambiguous. The CDR3 contains 12 residues. Germline CDR1 and CDR2: SEHNR and FQNEAQ (reference sequence). Trimming left V 1 base short and J 6 bases short, with 7 bases between. The CDR3 region has the DNA TGTGCCAGCAGCTTAGAGACGTCCGAGCAGTACTTC. Translated, it gives CASSLETSEQYF.

The chain carries TRBV9 and TRBJ2-3; D not resolved. This CDR3 spans 14 amino acids. Trimming removed 0 bases from V and 1 base from J, with 6 bases in between. Germline V gene sequence: CDR1 SGDLS, CDR2 YYNGEE. The CDR3 DNA sequence: TGTGCCAGCAGCGTAGTTGCCGGCACAGATACGCAGTATTTT. It encodes CASSVVAGTDTQYF. The full variable domain, rest sourced from reference TRBV9 and TRBJ2-3, is DSGVTQTPKHLITATGQRVTLRCSPRSGDLSVYWYQQSLDQGLQFLIQYYNGEERAKGNILERFSAQQFPDLHSELNLSSLELGDSALYFCASSVVAGTDTQYFGPGTRLTVL.

The V call is TRBV11-2, the J call TRBJ2-7; maybe TRBD2 (6 bases). Germline lookup yields CDR1 SGHAT and CDR2 FQNNGV. The CDR3 runs 15 residues. Trimming stripped 5 bases from V and 0 bases from J, with 14 bases between. This CDR3 is CASSIAQGLSYEQYF. The DNA for the CDR3 is TGTGCCAGCAGCATAGCCCAGGGACTCTCCTACGAGCAGTACTTC.

The CDR3 sequence: CASSRGMGAEAFF. The CDR3 DNA reads TGTGCCAGCAGCCGGGGGATGGGGGCTGAAGCTTTCTTT. The V gene is TRBV28, the J gene TRBJ1-1, with a possible D match to TRBD1 (5 bases). This CDR3 is built from 13 residues. Trimming shortened V by 6 bases and J by 6 bases, and 14 bases separated the two germline ends. Germline CDR1 is MDHEN and CDR2 is SYDVKM.

The V gene is TRBV5-6, the J gene TRBJ1-5; 9 bases match TRBD1. J was trimmed by 1 base and V by 4 bases; bases with no gene match: 6. CDR3 length equals 16 residues. The germline gives CDR1 SGHDT, CDR2 YYEEEE. This chain's CDR3 is CASSTNRGRSNQPQHF. As DNA, the CDR3 is TGTGCCAGCAGCACAAACAGGGGGCGAAGCAATCAGCCCCAGCATTTT.